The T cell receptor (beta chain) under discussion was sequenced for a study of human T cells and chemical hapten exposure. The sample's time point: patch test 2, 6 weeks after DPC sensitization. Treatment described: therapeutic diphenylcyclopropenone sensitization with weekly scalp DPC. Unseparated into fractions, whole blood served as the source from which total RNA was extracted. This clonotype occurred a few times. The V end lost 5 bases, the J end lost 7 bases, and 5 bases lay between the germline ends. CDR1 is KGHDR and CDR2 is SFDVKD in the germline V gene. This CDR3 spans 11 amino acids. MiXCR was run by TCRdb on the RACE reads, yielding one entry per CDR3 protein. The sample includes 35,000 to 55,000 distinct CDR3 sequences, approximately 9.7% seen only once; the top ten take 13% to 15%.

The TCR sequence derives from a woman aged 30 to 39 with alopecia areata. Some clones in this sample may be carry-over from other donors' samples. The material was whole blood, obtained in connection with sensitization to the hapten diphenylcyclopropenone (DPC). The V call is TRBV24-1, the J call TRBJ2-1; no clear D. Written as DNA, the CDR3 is TGTGCCACCAGTGGGCCAAATGAGCAGTTCTTC. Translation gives CATSGPNEQFF.